Here is one T cell receptor (beta chain) with its context. The data originate from a study of blood T cell repertoires in COVID-19. Across the whole study: Acute and convalescent COVID-19 specimens originated in the United States, Italy and Spain. PBMCs, B-cell-depleted T cells, or T cells provided the cDNA or gDNA that made up the material.

Germline V gene lookup returns CDR1 SGHRS and CDR2 YFSETQ. This CDR3 is built from 15 residues. Trimming took off 4 bases at V and 5 bases at J, with 16 bases between the two ends. Profiled with immunoSEQ multiplex PCR; TCRdb holds only in-frame clones, not every one. The sample includes 400,000 or so clones, 80% to 95% of them seen just once. Residents of about 25 US areas, aged about 18 to 89 years, made up the participants. Recovered status in Cohort 3 required two negative PCRs, clearance, or symptom resolution. The rearrangement links TRBV5-1 to TRBJ2-1, with a weak D call TRBD1 (5 bases). The sequence derives from a man in his late teens or twenties who had recovered from COVID-19. Sequencing was carried out using PBMCs or T cells enriched from blood (not recorded which). The CDR3 spells CASSPLPTADNEQFF. CDR3 sequence (DNA): TGCGCCAGCAGCCCCCTACCGACAGCAGACAATGAGCAGTTCTTC.